One and the same sample provided the 10 T cell receptor beta chains below, sequenced in a study of blood T cell repertoires in COVID-19. Assay: immunoSEQ multiplex PCR; the TCRdb copy retains only in-frame clones and omits some. This sample yields tens of thousands of clones, of which about 86% are seen a single time; roughly 7% belongs to the top ten. The sequenced sample consisted of peripheral blood. All receptors derive from a man aged 50 to 59 with active COVID-19.

This chain uses TRBV9 with TRBJ2-5; 8 bases agree with TRBD2. CDR3 size: 15 residues. Germline V gene lookup returns CDR1 SGDLS and CDR2 YYNGEE. V lost 0 bases, J lost 2 bases, and 3 bases stayed unmatched. CDR3 nucleotide sequence: TGTGCCAGCAGCGTAGCGGCGGGGGGACAAGAGACCCAGTACTTC. It codes for CASSVAAGGQETQYF.

The CDR3 region has the DNA TGTGCCAGCAGCGAACTCGGACTAGCGGGAATACGGGGGGAGCTGTTTTTT. Translated, it gives CASSELGLAGIRGELFF. The chain carries TRBV7-9 and TRBJ2-2, with 12 positions matching TRBD2. CDR3 size: 17 residues. The germline CDR1 and CDR2 sequences are SEHNR and FQNEAQ (reference sequence). Germline trimming cut 5 bases from V and 8 bases from J; bases unmatched to any gene: 12.

The chain carries TRBV4-1 and TRBJ1-5, with 7 bases fitting TRBD1. Losses at the gene ends were 0 bases for V and 7 bases for J; bases not matched to a gene: 9. This CDR3 has 16 residues. CDR1 and CDR2 (germline): MGHRA, YSYEKL. The CDR3 loop is CASSQDSDRRGQPQHF. CDR3 sequence (DNA): TGCGCCAGCAGCCAAGATTCGGACAGGAGAGGGCAGCCCCAGCATTTT.

The rearrangement uses TRBV7-6 and TRBJ1-4, with a possible D match to TRBD1 (6 bases). V was shortened by 4 bases and J by 0 bases, with 18 bases between the two germline ends. The CDR3 length is 18 residues. Germline loops: CDR1 SGHVS, CDR2 FNYEAQ. CDR3 amino acids: CASSSPSRGPSTNEKLFF. The CDR3 DNA is TGTGCCAGCAGCTCCCCGTCCAGGGGCCCCTCAACTAATGAAAAACTGTTTTTT.

V is TRBV24-1 and J is TRBJ1-1, with TRBD1 matching over 10 bases. V shed 3 bases and J 7 bases; nucleotides not matched to a gene: 4. The germline gives CDR1 KGHDR, CDR2 SFDVKD. CDR3 size: 14 residues. The CDR3, as DNA: TGTGCCACCAGTGATCCGGACAGGGGGAATGAAGCTTTCTTT. Protein sequence: CATSDPDRGNEAFF.

The gene calls are TRBV28 and TRBJ1-6; 7 positions agree with TRBD1. Trimming took 5 bases from V and 7 from J; bases not matched to a gene: 5. The CDR3 spans 14 residues. CDR1 and CDR2 from the germline V gene are MDHEN and SYDVKM. CDR3 bases: TGTGCCAGCAGTCAGGGGGAAAGGAATTCACCCCTCCACTTT. This codes for CASSQGERNSPLHF.

The V gene is TRBV24-1, the J gene TRBJ2-1; TRBD2 matches 7 bases. The CDR3 length is 13 residues. Trimming at V came to 6 bases and at J to 10 bases, leaving 8 bases not matched to a gene. The germline gives CDR1 KGHDR, CDR2 SFDVKD. The DNA of the CDR3 is TGTGCCACCAGTTCCCCGGGGGGAAACGAGCAGTTCTTC. This codes for CATSSPGGNEQFF.

This clone has a single count. The chain links TRBV19 to TRBJ1-5; 8 positions agree with TRBD1. Germline V lookup: CDR1 LNHDA, CDR2 SQIVND (reference sequence). The junction had 10 bases not matched to a gene; V was cut back by 9 bases and J by 0 bases. The CDR3 spans 16 residues. In DNA form, the CDR3 reads TGTGCCAGCCACGGACAGGGTTCTTATAGCAATCAGCCCCAGCATTTT. This gives the protein CASHGQGSYSNQPQHF.

The rearrangement joins TRBV2 to TRBJ2-3; possible D gene TRBD1, 5 bases. V lost 6 bases, J lost 0 bases, and 13 bases lay in between. Germline loops: CDR1 SNHLY, CDR2 FYNNEI. This CDR3 has 15 amino acids. Written as DNA, the CDR3 is TGTGCCAGCAGGCAGGGATCGCCTAGCACAGATACGCAGTATTTT. Translated: CASRQGSPSTDTQYF.

This clone has only a few counts. This chain links TRBV24-1 with TRBJ2-1, with 9 bases fitting TRBD1. Germline lookup yields CDR1 KGHDR and CDR2 SFDVKD. The CDR3 is 16 amino acids. The ends lost 3 bases at V and 9 bases at J; junction bases unmatched: 11. The CDR3 coding sequence is TGTGCCACCAGTGATGTGACCGGGACAGGGATAAGTGAGCAGTTCTTC. It encodes CATSDVTGTGISEQFF.